This TCR beta chain was obtained from a study of shared clonotypes between healthy human individuals. General observations from the study: Clonotype sharing across several donors was observed for around 5% of naive CD4 clonotypes.

Naive CD8 isolation took CD45RO-negative cells positively selected for CCR7 and excluded terminally differentiated effector memory CD45RA+ cells. Produced via immunoSEQ multiplex PCR; TCRdb's table is partial and in-frame only. The table has roughly 2.1 million clones, approximately 94% seen once. V dropped 1 base and J dropped 3; count of bases not matched to a gene: 6. Germline CDR1 reads MNHNS; CDR2 reads SASEGT. The length of the CDR3 is 15 residues. In the case of this clone: Its antigen is still unknown.

The receptor's source is a man aged 18 to 29 in good health. Some clones in this sample may be carry-over from other donors' samples. The sample comprised naive CD8+ T cells from PBMCs. The V gene is TRBV6-1, the J gene TRBJ2-7; 7 bases align to TRBD2. DNA for the CDR3: TGTGCCAGCAGTGAAGGGGGGGGAGTAGGCTACGAGCAGTACTTC. It codes for CASSEGGGVGYEQYF.